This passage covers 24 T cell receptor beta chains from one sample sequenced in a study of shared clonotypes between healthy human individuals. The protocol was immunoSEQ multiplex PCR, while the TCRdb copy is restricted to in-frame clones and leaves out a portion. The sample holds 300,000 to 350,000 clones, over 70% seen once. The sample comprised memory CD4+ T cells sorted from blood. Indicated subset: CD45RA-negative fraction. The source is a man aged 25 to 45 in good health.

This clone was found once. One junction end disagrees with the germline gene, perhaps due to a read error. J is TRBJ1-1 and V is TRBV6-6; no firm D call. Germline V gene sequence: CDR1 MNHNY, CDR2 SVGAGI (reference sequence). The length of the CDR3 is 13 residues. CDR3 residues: CASSPHPNSEAFF. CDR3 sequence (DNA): TGTGCCAGCAGCCCTCATCCCAACAGTGAAGCTTTCTTT.

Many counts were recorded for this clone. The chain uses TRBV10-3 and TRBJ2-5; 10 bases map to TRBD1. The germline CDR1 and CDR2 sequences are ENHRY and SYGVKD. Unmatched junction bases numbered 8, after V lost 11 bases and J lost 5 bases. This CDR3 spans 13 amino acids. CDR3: CAVRQGAEETQYF. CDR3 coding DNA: TGTGCCGTTCGACAGGGGGCGGAGGAGACCCAGTACTTC.

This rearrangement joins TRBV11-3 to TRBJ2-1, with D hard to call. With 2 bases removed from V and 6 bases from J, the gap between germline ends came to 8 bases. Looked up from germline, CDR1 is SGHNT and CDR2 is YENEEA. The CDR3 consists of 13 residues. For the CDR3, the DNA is TGTGCCAGCAGCTTACGGCCTCTCAATGAGCAGTTCTTC. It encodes CASSLRPLNEQFF.

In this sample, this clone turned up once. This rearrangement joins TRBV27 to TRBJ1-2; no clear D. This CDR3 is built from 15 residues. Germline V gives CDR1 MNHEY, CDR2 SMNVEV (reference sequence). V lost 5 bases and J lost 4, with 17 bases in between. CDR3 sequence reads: CASSPTAVTTYGYTF. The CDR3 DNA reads TGTGCCAGCAGTCCGACGGCGGTCACGACCTATGGCTACACCTTC.

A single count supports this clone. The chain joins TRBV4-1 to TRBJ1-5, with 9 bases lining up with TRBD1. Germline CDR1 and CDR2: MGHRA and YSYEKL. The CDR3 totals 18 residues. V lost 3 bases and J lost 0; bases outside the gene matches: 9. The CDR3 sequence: CASSHITGGGGSNQPQHF. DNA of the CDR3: TGCGCCAGCAGCCATATCACAGGGGGCGGGGGTAGCAATCAGCCCCAGCATTTT.

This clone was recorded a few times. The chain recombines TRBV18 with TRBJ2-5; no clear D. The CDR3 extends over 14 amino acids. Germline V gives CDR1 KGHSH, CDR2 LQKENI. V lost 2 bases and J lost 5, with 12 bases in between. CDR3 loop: CASSPIRGRETQYF. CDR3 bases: TGTGCCAGCTCACCAATACGAGGAAGGGAGACCCAGTACTTC.

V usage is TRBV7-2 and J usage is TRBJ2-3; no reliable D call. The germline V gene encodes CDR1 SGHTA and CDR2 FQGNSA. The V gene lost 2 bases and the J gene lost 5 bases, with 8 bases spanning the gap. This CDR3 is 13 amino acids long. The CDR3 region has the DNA TGTGCCAGCAGCTTACCCCAGCTAGATACGCAGTATTTT. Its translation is CASSLPQLDTQYF. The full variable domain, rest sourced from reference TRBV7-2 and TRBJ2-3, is GAGVSQSPSNKVTEKGKDVELRCDPISGHTALYWYRQSLGQGLEFLIYFQGNSAPDKSGLPSDRFSAERTGGSVSTLTIQRTQQEDSAVYLCASSLPQLDTQYFGPGTRLTVL.

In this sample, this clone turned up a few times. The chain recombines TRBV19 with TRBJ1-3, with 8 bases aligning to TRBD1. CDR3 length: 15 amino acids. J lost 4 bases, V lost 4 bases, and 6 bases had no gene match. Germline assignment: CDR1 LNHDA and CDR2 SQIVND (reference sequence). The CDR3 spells CASSKARTGGNTIYF. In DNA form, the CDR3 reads TGTGCCAGTAGTAAGGCCCGGACAGGGGGAAACACCATATATTTT.

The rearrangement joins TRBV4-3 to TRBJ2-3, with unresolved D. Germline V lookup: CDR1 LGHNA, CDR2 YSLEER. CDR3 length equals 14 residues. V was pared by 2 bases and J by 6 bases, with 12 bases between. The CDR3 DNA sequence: TGCGCCAGCAGCCAACTCACGTTCGGGGATACGCAGTATTTT. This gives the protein CASSQLTFGDTQYF.

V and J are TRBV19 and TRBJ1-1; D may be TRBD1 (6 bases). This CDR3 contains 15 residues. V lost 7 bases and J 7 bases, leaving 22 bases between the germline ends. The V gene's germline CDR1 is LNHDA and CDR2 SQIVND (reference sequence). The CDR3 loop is CASTRGDFGVDEAFF. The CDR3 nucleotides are TGTGCCAGTACGAGGGGGGACTTCGGCGTGGATGAAGCTTTCTTT.

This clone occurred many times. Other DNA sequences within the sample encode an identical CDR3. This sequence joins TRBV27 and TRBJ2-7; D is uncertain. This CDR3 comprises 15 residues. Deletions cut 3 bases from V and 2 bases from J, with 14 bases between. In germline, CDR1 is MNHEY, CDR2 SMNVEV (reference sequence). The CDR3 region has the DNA TGTGCCAGCAGTTTGAAGGGTTTGGGCACCTACGAGCAGTACTTC. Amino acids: CASSLKGLGTYEQYF.

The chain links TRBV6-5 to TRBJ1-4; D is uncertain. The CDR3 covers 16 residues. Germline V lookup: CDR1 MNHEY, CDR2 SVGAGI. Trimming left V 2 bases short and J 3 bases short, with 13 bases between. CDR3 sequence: CASSYRWSAANEKLFF. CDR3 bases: TGTGCCAGCAGTTACAGGTGGTCTGCGGCTAATGAAAAACTGTTTTTT.

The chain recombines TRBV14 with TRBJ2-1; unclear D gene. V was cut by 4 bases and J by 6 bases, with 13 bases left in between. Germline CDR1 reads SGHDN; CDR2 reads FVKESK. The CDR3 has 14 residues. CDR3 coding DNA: TGTGCCAGCAGCCCGCCTAGGAGAGGCAATGAGCAGTTCTTC. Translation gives CASSPPRRGNEQFF.

The CDR3 protein is CAWRGERAEEYNEQFF. For the CDR3, the DNA is TGTGCCTGGAGGGGGGAGAGGGCTGAGGAGTACAATGAGCAGTTCTTC. This chain connects TRBV30 to TRBJ2-1; D tentatively reads TRBD1 or TRBD2 (5 bases each). The V gene's germline CDR1 is GTSNPN and CDR2 SVGIG (reference sequence). Trimming removed 3 bases at V and 4 bases at J, with 19 bases between. The CDR3 runs 16 residues.

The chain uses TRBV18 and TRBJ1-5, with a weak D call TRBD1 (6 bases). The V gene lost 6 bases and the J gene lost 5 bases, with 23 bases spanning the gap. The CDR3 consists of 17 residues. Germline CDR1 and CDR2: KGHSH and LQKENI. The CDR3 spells CASSPVLQAGGYQPQHF. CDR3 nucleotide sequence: TGTGCCAGCTCTCCGGTCCTGCAAGCGGGGGGCTATCAGCCCCAGCATTTT.

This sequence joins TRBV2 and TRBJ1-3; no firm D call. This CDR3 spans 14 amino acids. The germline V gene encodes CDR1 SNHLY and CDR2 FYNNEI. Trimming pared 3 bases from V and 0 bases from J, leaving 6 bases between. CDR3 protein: CASSDRLSGNTIYF. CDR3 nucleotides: TGTGCCAGCAGTGATCGGCTCTCTGGAAACACCATATATTTT.

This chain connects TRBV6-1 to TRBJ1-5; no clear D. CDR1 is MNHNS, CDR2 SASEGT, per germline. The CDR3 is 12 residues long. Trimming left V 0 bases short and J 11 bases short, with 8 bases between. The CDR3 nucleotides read TGTGCCAGCAGTGAAGCACGGGCGGCCCAGCATTTT. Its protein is CASSEARAAQHF.

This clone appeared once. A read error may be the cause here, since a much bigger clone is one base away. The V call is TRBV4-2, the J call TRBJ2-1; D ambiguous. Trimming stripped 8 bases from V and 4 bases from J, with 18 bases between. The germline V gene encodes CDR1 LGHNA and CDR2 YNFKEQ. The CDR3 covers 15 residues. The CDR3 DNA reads TGTGCCAGCGGATTGAGGCGCGTCGGGTACAATGAGCAGTTCTTC. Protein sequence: CASGLRRVGYNEQFF.

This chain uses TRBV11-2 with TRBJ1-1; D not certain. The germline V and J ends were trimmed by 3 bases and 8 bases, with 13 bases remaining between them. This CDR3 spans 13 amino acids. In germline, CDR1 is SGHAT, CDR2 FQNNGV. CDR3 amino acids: CASSLSSSVEAFF. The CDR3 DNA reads TGTGCCAGCAGCTTGTCGTCTTCGGTCGAAGCTTTCTTT. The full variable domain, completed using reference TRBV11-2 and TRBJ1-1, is EAGVAQSPRYKIIEKRQSVAFWCNPISGHATLYWYQQILGQGPKLLIQFQNNGVVDDSQLPKDRFSAERLKGVDSTLKIQPAKLEDSAVYLCASSLSSSVEAFFGQGTRLTVV.

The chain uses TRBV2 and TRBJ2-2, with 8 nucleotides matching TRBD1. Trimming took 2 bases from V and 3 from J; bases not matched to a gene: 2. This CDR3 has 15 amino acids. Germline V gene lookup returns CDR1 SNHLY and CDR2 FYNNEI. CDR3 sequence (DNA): TGTGCCAGCAGTGAACAGGGGGCGTACACCGGGGAGCTGTTTTTT. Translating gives CASSEQGAYTGELFF.

The CDR3 loop is CASSQGVGSGEQFF. Written as DNA, the CDR3 is TGTGCCAGCAGCCAGGGGGTAGGGTCTGGTGAGCAGTTCTTC. The chain uses TRBV14 and TRBJ2-1; either TRBD1 or TRBD2 may supply D (5 bases each). Germline assignment: CDR1 SGHDN and CDR2 FVKESK. The V and J ends lost 3 bases and 9 bases respectively, with 15 bases between them. CDR3 length equals 14 residues.

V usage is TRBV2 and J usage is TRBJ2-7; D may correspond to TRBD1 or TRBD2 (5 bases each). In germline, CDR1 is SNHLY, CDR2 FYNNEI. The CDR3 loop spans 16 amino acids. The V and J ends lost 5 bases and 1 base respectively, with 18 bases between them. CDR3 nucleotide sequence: TGTGCCAGCAGTTCACTCCGGGGCGGGCCGTCCTACGAGCAGTACTTC. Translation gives CASSSLRGGPSYEQYF. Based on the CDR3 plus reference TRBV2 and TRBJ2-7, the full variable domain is EPEVTQTPSHQVTQMGQEVILRCVPISNHLYFYWYRQILGQKVEFLVSFYNNEISEKSEIFDDQFSVERPDGSNFTLKIRSTKLEDSAMYFCASSSLRGGPSYEQYFGPGTRLTVT.

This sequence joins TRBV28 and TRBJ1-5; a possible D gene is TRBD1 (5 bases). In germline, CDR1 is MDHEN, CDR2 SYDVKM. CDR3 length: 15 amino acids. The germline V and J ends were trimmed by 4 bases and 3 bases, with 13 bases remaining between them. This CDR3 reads CASSSRDGYNQPQHF. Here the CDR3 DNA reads TGTGCCAGCAGTTCCCGGGACGGATACAATCAGCCCCAGCATTTT. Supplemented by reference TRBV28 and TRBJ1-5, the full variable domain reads DVKVTQSSRYLVKRTGEKVFLECVQDMDHENMFWYRQDPGLGLRLIYFSYDVKMKEKGDIPEGYSVSREKKERFSLILESASTNQTSMYLCASSSRDGYNQPQHFGDGTRLSIL.

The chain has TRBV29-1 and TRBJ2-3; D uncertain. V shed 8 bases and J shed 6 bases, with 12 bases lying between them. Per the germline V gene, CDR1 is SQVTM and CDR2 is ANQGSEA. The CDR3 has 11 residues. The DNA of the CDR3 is TGCAGCCTCAAGGATCTGGATACGCAGTATTTT. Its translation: CSLKDLDTQYF.